This entry lists 29 T cell receptor beta chains sequenced from one sample in a study of shared clonotypes between healthy human individuals. CD45RO negativity and positive selection for CCR7 defined naive CD8 cells, a population that excluded terminally differentiated effector memory CD45RA+ cells. Clones were read by immunoSEQ multiplex PCR, and TCRdb kept only the in-frame ones, dropping some. The data contain roughly 570,000 clones, roughly 98% of them singletons. The specimen was naive CD8+ T cells sorted from blood. The receptors were gathered from a man aged 30-40 years in good health.

This chain joins TRBV11-2 and TRBJ2-5; TRBD2 aligns across 9 bases. The V and J ends lost 6 bases and 1 base, in that order; junction bases with no gene match: 6. CDR3 size: 15 residues. Germline V CDR1 and CDR2: SGHAT, FQNNGV. CDR3 bases: TGTGCCAGCAGGGAGAGCGGGAGGTCCCAAGAGACCCAGTACTTC. Protein product: CASRESGRSQETQYF.

The rearrangement uses TRBV29-1 and TRBJ2-3; TRBD2 matches at 14 bases. CDR3 length equals 16 residues. CDR1 is SQVTM and CDR2 is ANQGSEA in the germline V gene. Trimming at V came to 3 bases and at J to 6 bases, leaving 8 bases not matched to a gene. CDR3 in DNA: TGCAGCGTTGACGCGGGACTAGCGGGAGTAAGGGATACGCAGTATTTT. Translating it yields CSVDAGLAGVRDTQYF.

CDR3 amino acids: CASSQSKTGANVLTF. In DNA, the CDR3 is TGTGCCAGCAGCCAGAGTAAGACTGGGGCCAACGTCCTGACTTTC. V and J are TRBV7-9 and TRBJ2-6; D is unclear. V shed 5 bases and J shed 2 bases, with 10 bases lying between them. Germline V gene sequence: CDR1 SEHNR, CDR2 FQNEAQ (reference sequence). This CDR3 has 15 residues.

The chain carries TRBV7-9 and TRBJ1-1; the D is unclear. Germline values: CDR1 SEHNR, CDR2 FQNEAQ (reference sequence). V gave up 1 base and J gave up 3 bases, with 12 bases separating them. CDR3 length: 15 residues. The CDR3 is CASSLDVVGDTEAFF. The DNA of the CDR3 is TGTGCCAGCAGCTTAGATGTGGTTGGGGACACTGAAGCTTTCTTT.

The chain recombines TRBV27 with TRBJ2-3, with D perhaps TRBD2 (6 bases). Germline lookup yields CDR1 MNHEY and CDR2 SMNVEV (reference sequence). Trimming removed 2 bases at V and 4 bases at J, with 13 bases between. This CDR3 comprises 15 residues. CDR3 residues: CASSLDRREPDTQYF. For the CDR3, the DNA is TGTGCCAGCAGTTTAGATAGGAGGGAGCCAGATACGCAGTATTTT.

The chain employs TRBV6-8 and TRBJ2-7; D is unclear. The CDR3 loop spans 11 amino acids. Germline V gene lookup returns CDR1 MNHGY and CDR2 SAAAGT. The V end lost 2 bases, the J end lost 9 bases, and 8 bases lay between the germline ends. The CDR3 DNA reads as TGTGCCAGCAGTTACCCCAAACCGCAGTACTTC. Its translation is CASSYPKPQYF.

The chain is built from TRBV5-1 and TRBJ2-1, with TRBD2 identical over 14 bases. From germline, CDR1 is SGHRS and CDR2 YFSETQ. V trimming: 3 bases; J trimming: 3 bases; junction bases outside the gene matches: 5. The CDR3 sequence is 17 residues long. The chain's CDR3 is CASSSRLAGGSYNEQFF. DNA of the CDR3: TGCGCCAGCAGCTCAAGACTAGCGGGAGGGAGCTACAATGAGCAGTTCTTC.

The V and J genes are TRBV30 and TRBJ2-5; 9 nucleotides align to TRBD1. Germline assignment: CDR1 GTSNPN and CDR2 SVGIG (reference sequence). With 5 bases clipped from V and 2 bases from J, the junction kept 0 bases outside the gene matches. This CDR3 is 12 amino acids long. As DNA, the CDR3 is TGTGCCTGGGACAGGGGGCAAGAGACCCAGTACTTC. It codes for CAWDRGQETQYF.

V usage is TRBV6-5 and J usage is TRBJ1-5; D may be TRBD1 (6 bases). Germline-derived CDR1 and CDR2 are MNHEY and SVGAGI. This CDR3 contains 13 residues. The ends were cut back, 2 bases at V and 6 bases at J, with 8 bases in the middle. CDR3 DNA: TGTGCCAGCAGTTACCTAGGGGGTCAGCCCCAGCATTTT. Its translation: CASSYLGGQPQHF.

This chain links TRBV7-8 with TRBJ2-7; 7 bases are shared with TRBD2. Germline assignment: CDR1 SGHVS and CDR2 FQNEAQ. This CDR3 contains 13 residues. With 10 bases clipped from V and 0 bases from J, the junction kept 6 bases outside the gene matches. DNA of the CDR3: TGTGCCACCGGACTAGTCGACTCCTACGAGCAGTACTTC. It encodes CATGLVDSYEQYF.

The chain employs TRBV18 and TRBJ2-7, with D perhaps matching TRBD2 (6 bases). The V end was cut by 2 bases, the J end by 2 bases, with 10 bases between. Germline-derived CDR1 and CDR2 are KGHSH and LQKENI. CDR3 length: 14 residues. The CDR3 DNA is TGTGCCAGCTCACCAATCGGGGGAACCTACGAGCAGTACTTC. It codes for CASSPIGGTYEQYF.

This clone showed up just once. V gene TRBV10-2 combines with J gene TRBJ2-3; a possible D gene is TRBD1 (6 bases). Trimming pared 5 bases from V and 5 bases from J, leaving 11 bases between. The CDR3 runs to 13 residues. Germline V gene sequence: CDR1 WSHSY, CDR2 SAAADI. CDR3 bases: TGCGCCAGCAGTTGGGGGCATCTAGATACGCAGTATTTT. Translation: CASSWGHLDTQYF.

CDR3 bases: TGTGCCAGCAGTGTCATTATCAATGAGCAGTTCTTC. It encodes CASSVIINEQFF. The chain recombines TRBV6-1 with TRBJ2-1; the D is unclear. The CDR3 runs to 12 residues. The germline V and J ends were trimmed by 4 bases and 6 bases, with 7 bases remaining between them. In germline, CDR1 is MNHNS, CDR2 SASEGT.

This chain uses TRBV7-9 with TRBJ2-7; the D gene is possibly TRBD1 (6 bases). Trimming cost V 6 bases and J 2 bases, with 14 bases left between them. Germline CDR1 and CDR2: SEHNR and FQNEAQ (reference sequence). The CDR3 loop spans 14 amino acids. The CDR3 is CASSGTPAPYEQYF. The CDR3 DNA sequence: TGTGCCAGCAGTGGGACACCGGCCCCCTACGAGCAGTACTTC.

The V gene is TRBV7-3, the J gene TRBJ1-5; D remains unclear. The CDR3 runs to 13 residues. The germline V gene has CDR1 SGHTA and CDR2 FQGTGA. V was pared by 4 bases and J by 6 bases, with 10 bases between. CDR3 residues: CASSSTSLQPQHF. The CDR3 DNA reads as TGTGCCAGCAGCTCGACCTCCCTTCAGCCCCAGCATTTT.

The rearrangement links TRBV4-1 to TRBJ2-3; the D gene is possibly TRBD2 (6 bases). Trimming pared 1 base from V and 2 bases from J, leaving 10 bases between. From germline, CDR1 is MGHRA and CDR2 YSYEKL. The CDR3 contains 15 residues. The CDR3 spells CASSQGTGDTDTQYF. The CDR3 DNA sequence: TGCGCCAGCAGCCAAGGGACGGGAGACACAGATACGCAGTATTTT.

V usage is TRBV5-1 and J usage is TRBJ2-7; maybe TRBD1 (5 bases). Germline V gene lookup returns CDR1 SGHRS and CDR2 YFSETQ. Trimming took 0 bases from V and 5 from J, leaving 9 bases between them. This CDR3 spans 13 amino acids. CDR3 residues: CASSLGIGDEQYF. CDR3 DNA: TGCGCCAGCAGCTTGGGCATAGGGGACGAGCAGTACTTC.

The rearrangement joins TRBV4-3 to TRBJ1-2; D is possibly TRBD1 (5 bases). V shed 1 base and J shed 5 bases, with 14 bases lying between them. The CDR3 spans 15 residues. Germline lookup yields CDR1 LGHNA and CDR2 YSLEER. The CDR3 DNA is TGCGCCAGCAGCCAAGCCCCCGGGACGGCTTATGGCTACACCTTC. Translation: CASSQAPGTAYGYTF.

V gene TRBV2 combines with J gene TRBJ2-2, with a weak D call TRBD1 (6 bases). The V and J ends lost 5 bases and 3 bases respectively, with 13 bases between them. CDR1 is SNHLY and CDR2 is FYNNEI in the germline V gene. The CDR3 runs 15 residues. CDR3 sequence reads: CASSTGRGYTGELFF. The CDR3 DNA is TGTGCCAGCAGTACTGGCAGGGGATACACCGGGGAGCTGTTTTTT.

The rearrangement uses TRBV7-9 and TRBJ2-1, with D uncertain. The V end lost 5 bases, the J end lost 5 bases, and 7 bases lay between the germline ends. The CDR3 is made up of 12 amino acids. CDR1 SEHNR and CDR2 FQNEAQ come from the germline V gene (reference sequence). CDR3 sequence reads: CASSKSNNEQFF. CDR3 nucleotide sequence: TGTGCCAGCAGCAAATCGAACAATGAGCAGTTCTTC.

The rearrangement uses TRBV4-3 and TRBJ2-7; D unresolved. V was clipped by 1 base and J by 2 bases, with 12 bases between them. CDR3 length: 15 residues. Germline CDR1 reads LGHNA; CDR2 reads YSLEER. The chain's CDR3 is CASSQVGTRPYEQYF. The CDR3 DNA reads as TGCGCCAGCAGCCAAGTCGGCACCAGGCCCTACGAGCAGTACTTC.

V gene TRBV5-6 combines with J gene TRBJ2-5, with a possible D match to TRBD1 (5 bases). The ends were cut back, 1 base at V and 1 base at J, with 8 bases in the middle. Germline-derived CDR1 and CDR2 are SGHDT and YYEEEE. The CDR3 extends over 14 amino acids. As DNA, the CDR3 is TGTGCCAGCAGCTTGAACAGGTTCCAAGAGACCCAGTACTTC. The encoded protein is CASSLNRFQETQYF.

The V call is TRBV9, the J call TRBJ2-1; maybe TRBD2 (5 bases). This CDR3 region has 19 residues. V was cut by 4 bases and J by 0 bases, with 23 bases left in between. The germline gives CDR1 SGDLS, CDR2 YYNGEE. CDR3 nucleotide sequence: TGTGCCAGCAGCCCACAAGGGAGCCCCGACTACAGCTCCTACAATGAGCAGTTCTTC. This encodes CASSPQGSPDYSSYNEQFF.

This rearrangement joins TRBV21-1 to TRBJ2-7; TRBD2 was called by the table and not checked on the DNA. TRBV21-1 is marked as a pseudogene. The CDR3 spans 16 residues. Here the CDR3 DNA reads TGTGCCAGCAGCAAAGCGCATGAGGTAGCTTCCTACGAGCAGTACTTC. This encodes CASSKAHEVASYEQYF.

This chain links TRBV7-8 with TRBJ2-1; TRBD1 might be the D (5 bases). Germline lookup yields CDR1 SGHVS and CDR2 FQNEAQ. Trimming shortened V by 7 bases and J by 2 bases, and 15 bases separated the two germline ends. CDR3 size: 15 residues. The CDR3 nucleotides read TGTGCCAGCATCCTGGAAAAGACAGCCTACAATGAGCAGTTCTTC. The encoded protein is CASILEKTAYNEQFF.

The V and J genes are TRBV4-3 and TRBJ1-1, with D unclear. The CDR3 runs to 15 residues. CDR1 is LGHNA, CDR2 YSLEER, per germline. V was cut by 0 bases and J by 5 bases, with 13 bases left in between. The CDR3 spells CASSQELGVGTEAFF. As DNA, the CDR3 is TGCGCCAGCAGCCAAGAGCTGGGAGTTGGGACTGAAGCTTTCTTT.

This CDR3 reads CASNSLERRDTQYF. CDR3 DNA sequence: TGTGCCAGCAATAGCTTAGAGCGGAGAGATACGCAGTATTTT. The V call is TRBV2, the J call TRBJ2-3, with TRBD2 as a possible D gene (5 bases). CDR1 and CDR2 (germline): SNHLY, FYNNEI. The V end lost 7 bases, the J end lost 5 bases, and 16 bases lay between the germline ends. The CDR3 is made up of 14 amino acids.

CDR3 region: CAWSGLRGDYGYTF. CDR3 nucleotide sequence: TGTGCCTGGAGTGGGCTCAGGGGCGACTATGGCTACACCTTC. This chain uses TRBV30 with TRBJ1-2, with a tentative D call TRBD1 (6 bases). Germline-derived CDR1 and CDR2 are GTSNPN and SVGIG (reference sequence). The CDR3 sequence is 14 residues long. The V end lost 1 base, the J end lost 3 bases, and 12 bases lay between the germline ends.

V usage is TRBV7-9 and J usage is TRBJ1-4; D is ambiguous. This CDR3 has 12 amino acids. V was pared by 4 bases and J by 8 bases, with 8 bases between. Per the germline V gene, CDR1 is SEHNR and CDR2 is FQNEAQ (reference sequence). The CDR3 reads CASSSMGEKLFF. The CDR3 region has the DNA TGTGCCAGCAGCTCAATGGGCGAAAAACTGTTTTTT.